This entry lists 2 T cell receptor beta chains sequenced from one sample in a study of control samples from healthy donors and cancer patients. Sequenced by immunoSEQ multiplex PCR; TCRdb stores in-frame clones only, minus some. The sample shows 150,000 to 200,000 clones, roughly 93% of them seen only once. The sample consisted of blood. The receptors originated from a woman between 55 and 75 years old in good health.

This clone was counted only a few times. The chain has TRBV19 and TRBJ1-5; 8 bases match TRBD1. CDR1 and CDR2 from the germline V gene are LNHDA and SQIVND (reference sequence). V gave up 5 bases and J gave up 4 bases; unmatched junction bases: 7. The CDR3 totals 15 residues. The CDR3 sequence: CASSRTGTGNQPQHF. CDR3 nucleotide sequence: TGTGCCAGTAGTCGGACCGGGACAGGAAATCAGCCCCAGCATTTT.

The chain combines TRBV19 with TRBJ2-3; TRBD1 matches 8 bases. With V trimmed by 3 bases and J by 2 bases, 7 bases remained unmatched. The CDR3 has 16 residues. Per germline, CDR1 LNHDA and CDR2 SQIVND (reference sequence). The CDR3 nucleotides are TGTGCCAGTAGTATCGCAGGGGACAGGATCACAGATACGCAGTATTTT. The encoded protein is CASSIAGDRITDTQYF.